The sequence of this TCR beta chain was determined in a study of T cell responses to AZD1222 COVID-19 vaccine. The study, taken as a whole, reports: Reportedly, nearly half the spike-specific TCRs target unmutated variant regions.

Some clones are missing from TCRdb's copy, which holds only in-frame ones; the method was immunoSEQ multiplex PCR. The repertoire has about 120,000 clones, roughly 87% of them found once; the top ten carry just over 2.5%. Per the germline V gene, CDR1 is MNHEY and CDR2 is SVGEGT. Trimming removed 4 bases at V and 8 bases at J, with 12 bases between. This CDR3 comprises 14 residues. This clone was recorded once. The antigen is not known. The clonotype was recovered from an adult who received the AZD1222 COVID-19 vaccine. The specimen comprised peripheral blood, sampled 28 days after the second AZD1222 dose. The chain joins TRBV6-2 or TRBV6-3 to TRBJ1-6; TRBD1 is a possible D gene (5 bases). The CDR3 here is CASSSTWGDSPLHF. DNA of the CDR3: TGTGCCAGCAGTTCTACCTGGGGGGATTCACCCCTCCACTTT.